The source of this T cell receptor (beta chain) is a study of shared clonotypes between healthy human individuals. Regarding this clone: Its antigen is unknown.

Only in-frame clones appear in the TCRdb table, and some are missing; sequencing was by immunoSEQ multiplex PCR. The sample comprises approximately 95,000 clones, under 80% of which are singletons, and about 42% rests with the top ten. Regarding the study as a whole: About 5% was the fraction of naive CD4 clonotypes found shared across a few donors.

CD45RO+ cells and CCR7-negative CD45RA+ TemRA cells were combined as CD8 memory. CDR1 SGHTA and CDR2 FQGNSA come from the germline V gene. This CDR3 contains 16 residues. V trimming: 5 bases; J trimming: 5 bases; junction bases outside the gene matches: 7. The source is a man aged 25 to 40 in good health. The genes are TRBV7-2 and TRBJ2-1; 12 nucleotides align to TRBD2. Specimen: memory CD8+ T cells sorted from blood. Subset: CD45RO+ cells pooled with CCR7-negative TemRA cells. Here the CDR3 DNA reads TGTGCCAGCAGCCTTACGGGACTAGCGGGTGACAATGAGCAGTTCTTC. Translated, it gives CASSLTGLAGDNEQFF.